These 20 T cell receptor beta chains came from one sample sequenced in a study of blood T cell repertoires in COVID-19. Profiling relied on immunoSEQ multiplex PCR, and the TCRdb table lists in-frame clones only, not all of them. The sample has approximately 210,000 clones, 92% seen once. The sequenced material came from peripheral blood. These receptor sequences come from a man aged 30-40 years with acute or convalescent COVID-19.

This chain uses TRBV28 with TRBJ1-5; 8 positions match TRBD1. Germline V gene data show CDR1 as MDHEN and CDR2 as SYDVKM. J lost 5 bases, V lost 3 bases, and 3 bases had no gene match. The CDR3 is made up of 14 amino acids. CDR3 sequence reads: CASSFNRGYQPQHF. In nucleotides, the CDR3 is TGTGCCAGCAGTTTTAACAGGGGGTATCAGCCCCAGCATTTT.

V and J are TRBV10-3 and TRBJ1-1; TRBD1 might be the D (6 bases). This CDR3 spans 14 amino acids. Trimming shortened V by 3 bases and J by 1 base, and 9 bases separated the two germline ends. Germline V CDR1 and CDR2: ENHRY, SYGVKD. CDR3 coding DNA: TGTGCCATCAGTGACTCGACAGGGAACACTGAAGCTTTCTTT. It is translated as CAISDSTGNTEAFF.

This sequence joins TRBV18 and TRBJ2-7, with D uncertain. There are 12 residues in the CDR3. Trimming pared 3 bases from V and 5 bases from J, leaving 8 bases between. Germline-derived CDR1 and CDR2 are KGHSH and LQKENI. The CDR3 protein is CASSPNANEQYF. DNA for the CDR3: TGTGCCAGCTCACCGAATGCGAACGAGCAGTACTTC.

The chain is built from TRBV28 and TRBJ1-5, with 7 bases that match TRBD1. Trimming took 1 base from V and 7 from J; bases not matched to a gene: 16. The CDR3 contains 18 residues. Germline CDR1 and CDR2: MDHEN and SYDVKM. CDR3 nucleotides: TGTGCCAGCAGTTTATATTTTCGAGAACAGGGGATCAACCAGCCCCAGCATTTT. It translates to CASSLYFREQGINQPQHF.

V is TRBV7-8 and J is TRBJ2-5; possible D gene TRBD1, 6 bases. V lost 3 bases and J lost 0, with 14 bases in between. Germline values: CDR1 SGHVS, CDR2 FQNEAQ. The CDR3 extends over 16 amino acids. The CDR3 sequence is CASSFSPDRYQETQYF. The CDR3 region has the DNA TGTGCCAGCAGCTTTAGTCCTGACAGGTACCAAGAGACCCAGTACTTC.

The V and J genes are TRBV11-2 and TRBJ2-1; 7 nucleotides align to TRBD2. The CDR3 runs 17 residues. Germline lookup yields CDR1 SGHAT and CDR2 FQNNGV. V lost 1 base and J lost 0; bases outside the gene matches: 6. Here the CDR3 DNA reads TGTGCCAGCAGCTTAGCCTTTAGCGGGTACTCCTACAATGAGCAGTTCTTC. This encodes CASSLAFSGYSYNEQFF.

The CDR3 loop is CASRTWGQPYGYTF. The CDR3 region has the DNA TGTGCCAGCAGGACCTGGGGACAGCCCTATGGCTACACCTTC. J is TRBJ1-2 and V is TRBV6-5; 7 positions agree with TRBD1. V shed 6 bases, J shed 4 bases, and the junction held 8 bases outside the gene matches. CDR3 length: 14 residues. From germline, CDR1 is MNHEY and CDR2 SVGAGI.

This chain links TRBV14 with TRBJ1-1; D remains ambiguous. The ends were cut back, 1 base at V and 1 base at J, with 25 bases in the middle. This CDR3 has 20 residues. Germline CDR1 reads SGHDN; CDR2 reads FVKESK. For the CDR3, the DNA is TGTGCCAGCAGCCAAGGAGGCGGAAAGTGGAGTACACGGTGGAACACTGAAGCTTTCTTT. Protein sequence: CASSQGGGKWSTRWNTEAFF.

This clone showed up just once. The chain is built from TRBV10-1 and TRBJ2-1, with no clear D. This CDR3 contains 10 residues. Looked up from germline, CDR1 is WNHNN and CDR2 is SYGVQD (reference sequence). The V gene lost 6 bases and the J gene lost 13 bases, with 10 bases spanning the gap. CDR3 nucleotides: TGCGCCAGCAGCCGACACGGACAGTTCTTC. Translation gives CASSRHGQFF.

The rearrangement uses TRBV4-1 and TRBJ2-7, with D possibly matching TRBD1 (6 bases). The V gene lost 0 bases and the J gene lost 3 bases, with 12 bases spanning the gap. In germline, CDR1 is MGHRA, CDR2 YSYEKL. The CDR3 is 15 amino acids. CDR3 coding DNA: TGCGCCAGCAGCCAAGATCCGGGACAATACTACGAGCAGTACTTC. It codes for CASSQDPGQYYEQYF.

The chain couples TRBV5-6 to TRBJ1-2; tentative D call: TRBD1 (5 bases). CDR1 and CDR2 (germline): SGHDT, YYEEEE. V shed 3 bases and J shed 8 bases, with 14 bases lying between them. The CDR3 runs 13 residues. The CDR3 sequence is CASSSWGGAGYTF. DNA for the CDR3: TGTGCCAGCAGCTCATGGGGAGGGGCCGGCTACACCTTC.

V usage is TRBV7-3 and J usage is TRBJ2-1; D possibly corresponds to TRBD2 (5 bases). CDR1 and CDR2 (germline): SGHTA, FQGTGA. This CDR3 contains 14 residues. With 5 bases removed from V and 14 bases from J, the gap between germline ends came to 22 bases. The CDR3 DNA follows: TGTGCCAGCAGCCCCATCGGACTCAACCGAGGGAAGTTCTTC. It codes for CASSPIGLNRGKFF.

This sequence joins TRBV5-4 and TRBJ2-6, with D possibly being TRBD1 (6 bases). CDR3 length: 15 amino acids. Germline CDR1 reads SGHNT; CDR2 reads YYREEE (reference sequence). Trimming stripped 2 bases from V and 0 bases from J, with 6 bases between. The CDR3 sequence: CASSLQGSGANVLTF. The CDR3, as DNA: TGTGCCAGCAGCTTACAGGGCTCTGGGGCCAACGTCCTGACTTTC.

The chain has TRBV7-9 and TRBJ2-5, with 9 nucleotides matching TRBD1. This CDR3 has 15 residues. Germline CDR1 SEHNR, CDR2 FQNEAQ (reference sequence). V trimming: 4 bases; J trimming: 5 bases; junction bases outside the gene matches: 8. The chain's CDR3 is CASSWNRGRNETQYF. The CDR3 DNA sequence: TGTGCCAGCAGCTGGAACAGGGGGCGGAACGAGACCCAGTACTTC.

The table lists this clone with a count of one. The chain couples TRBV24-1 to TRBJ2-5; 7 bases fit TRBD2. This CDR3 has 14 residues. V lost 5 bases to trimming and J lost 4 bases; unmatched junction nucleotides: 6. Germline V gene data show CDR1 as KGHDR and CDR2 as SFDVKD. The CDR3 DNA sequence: TGTGCCACCAGTGTTGGCGGGAGCAGAGAGACCCAGTACTTC. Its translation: CATSVGGSRETQYF.

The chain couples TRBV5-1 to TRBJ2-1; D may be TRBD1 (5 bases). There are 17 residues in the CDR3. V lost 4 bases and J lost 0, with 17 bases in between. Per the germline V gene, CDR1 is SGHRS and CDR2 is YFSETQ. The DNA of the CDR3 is TGCGCCAGCAGCATACAGACAGTTATTAGCTCCTACAATGAGCAGTTCTTC. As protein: CASSIQTVISSYNEQFF.

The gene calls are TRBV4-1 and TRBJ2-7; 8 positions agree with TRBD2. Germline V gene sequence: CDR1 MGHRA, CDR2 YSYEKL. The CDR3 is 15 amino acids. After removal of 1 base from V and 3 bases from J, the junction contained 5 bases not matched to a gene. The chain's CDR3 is CASSQAAGGLYEQYF. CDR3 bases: TGCGCCAGCAGCCAAGCGGCGGGGGGACTCTACGAGCAGTACTTC.

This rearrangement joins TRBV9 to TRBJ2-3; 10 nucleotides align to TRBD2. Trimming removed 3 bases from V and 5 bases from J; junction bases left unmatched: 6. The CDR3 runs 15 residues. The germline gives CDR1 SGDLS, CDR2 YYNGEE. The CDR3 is CASSDQRGGKDTQYF. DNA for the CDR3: TGTGCCAGCAGCGATCAGCGGGGGGGCAAAGATACGCAGTATTTT. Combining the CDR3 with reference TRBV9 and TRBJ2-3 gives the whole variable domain DSGVTQTPKHLITATGQRVTLRCSPRSGDLSVYWYQQSLDQGLQFLIQYYNGEERAKGNILERFSAQQFPDLHSELNLSSLELGDSALYFCASSDQRGGKDTQYFGPGTRLTVL.

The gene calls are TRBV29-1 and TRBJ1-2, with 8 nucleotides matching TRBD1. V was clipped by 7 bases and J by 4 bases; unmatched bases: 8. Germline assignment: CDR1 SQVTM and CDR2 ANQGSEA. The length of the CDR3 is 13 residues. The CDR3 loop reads CSAADRASYGYTF. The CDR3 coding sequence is TGCAGCGCTGCGGACAGGGCATCCTATGGCTACACCTTC.

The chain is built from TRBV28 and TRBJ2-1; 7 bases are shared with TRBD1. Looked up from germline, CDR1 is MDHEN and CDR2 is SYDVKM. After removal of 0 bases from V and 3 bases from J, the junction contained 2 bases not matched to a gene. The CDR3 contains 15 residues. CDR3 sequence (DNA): TGTGCCAGCAGTTTATGGGGGACAGTCTACAATGAGCAGTTCTTC. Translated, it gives CASSLWGTVYNEQFF.